The TCR beta chain described here comes from a study of T cell changes during pregnancy in multiple sclerosis. Sequencing used immunoSEQ multiplex PCR; TCRdb keeps in-frame clones, though not all of them. The sample includes some 54,000 clones, around 93% of them seen just once. In germline, CDR1 is MNHEY, CDR2 SVGAGI. This CDR3 spans 15 amino acids. V lost 6 bases to trimming and J lost 0 bases, with 11 bases between them. The sequence was collected from a female donor with multiple sclerosis, enrolled in a pregnancy study. The V call is TRBV6-5, the J call TRBJ1-4, with TRBD1 as a possible D gene (6 bases). The sequencing here drew on peripheral blood, taken after pregnancy. CDR3 sequence (DNA): TGTGCCAGCAGACAGGGATCGGCAACTAATGAAAAACTGTTTTTT. It specifies CASRQGSATNEKLFF.